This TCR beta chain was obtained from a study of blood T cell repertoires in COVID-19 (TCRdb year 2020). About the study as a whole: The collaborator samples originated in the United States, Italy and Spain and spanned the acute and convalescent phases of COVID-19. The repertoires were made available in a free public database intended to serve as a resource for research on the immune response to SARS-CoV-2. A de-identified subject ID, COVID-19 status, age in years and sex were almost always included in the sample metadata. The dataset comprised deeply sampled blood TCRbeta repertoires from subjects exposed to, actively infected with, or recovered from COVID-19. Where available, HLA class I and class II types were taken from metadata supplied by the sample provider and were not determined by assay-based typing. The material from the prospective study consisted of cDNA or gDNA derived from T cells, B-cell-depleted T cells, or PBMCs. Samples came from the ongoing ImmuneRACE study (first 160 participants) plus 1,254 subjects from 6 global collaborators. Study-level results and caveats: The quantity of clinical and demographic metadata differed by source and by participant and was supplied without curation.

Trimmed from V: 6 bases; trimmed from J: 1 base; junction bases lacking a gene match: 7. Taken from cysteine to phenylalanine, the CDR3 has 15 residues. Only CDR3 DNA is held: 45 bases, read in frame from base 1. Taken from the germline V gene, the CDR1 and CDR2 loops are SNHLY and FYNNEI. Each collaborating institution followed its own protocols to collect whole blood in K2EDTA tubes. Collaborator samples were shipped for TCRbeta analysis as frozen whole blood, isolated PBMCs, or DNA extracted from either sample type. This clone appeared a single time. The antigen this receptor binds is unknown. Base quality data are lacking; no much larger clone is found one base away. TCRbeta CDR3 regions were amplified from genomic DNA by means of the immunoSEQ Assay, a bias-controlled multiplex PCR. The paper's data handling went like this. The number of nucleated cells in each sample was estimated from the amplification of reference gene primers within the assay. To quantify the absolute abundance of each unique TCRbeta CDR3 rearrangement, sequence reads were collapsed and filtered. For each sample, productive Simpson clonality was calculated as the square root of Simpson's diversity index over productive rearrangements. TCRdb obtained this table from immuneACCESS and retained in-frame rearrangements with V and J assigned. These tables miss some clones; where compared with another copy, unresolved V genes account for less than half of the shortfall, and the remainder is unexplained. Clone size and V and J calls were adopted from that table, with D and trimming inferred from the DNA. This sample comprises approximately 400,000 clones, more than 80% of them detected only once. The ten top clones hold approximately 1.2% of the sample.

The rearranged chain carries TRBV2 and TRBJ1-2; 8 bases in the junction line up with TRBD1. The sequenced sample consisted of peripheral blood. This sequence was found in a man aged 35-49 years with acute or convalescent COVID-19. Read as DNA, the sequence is TGTGCCAGCAGAAGTCAGGGGGCAGATAACTATGGCTACACCTTC. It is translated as CASRSQGADNYGYTF.